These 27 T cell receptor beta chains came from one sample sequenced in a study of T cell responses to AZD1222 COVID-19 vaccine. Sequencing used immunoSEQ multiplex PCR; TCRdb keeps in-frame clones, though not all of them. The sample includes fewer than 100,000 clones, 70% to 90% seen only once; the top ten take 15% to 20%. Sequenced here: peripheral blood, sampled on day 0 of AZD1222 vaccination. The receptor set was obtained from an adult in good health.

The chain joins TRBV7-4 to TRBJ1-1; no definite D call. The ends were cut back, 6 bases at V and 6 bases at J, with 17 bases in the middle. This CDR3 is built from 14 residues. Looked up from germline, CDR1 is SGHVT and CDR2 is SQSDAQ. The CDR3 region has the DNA TGTGCCAGCAGAACCTCGTGGGAGGTGGCTGAAGCTTTCTTT. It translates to CASRTSWEVAEAFF.

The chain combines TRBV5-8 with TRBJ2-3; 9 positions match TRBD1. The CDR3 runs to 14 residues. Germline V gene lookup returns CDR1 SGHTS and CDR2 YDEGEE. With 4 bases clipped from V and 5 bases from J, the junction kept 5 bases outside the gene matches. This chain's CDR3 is CASSRQGGRDTQYF. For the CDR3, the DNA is TGTGCCAGCAGCCGACAGGGGGGGAGAGATACGCAGTATTTT. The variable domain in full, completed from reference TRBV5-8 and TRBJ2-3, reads EAGVTQSPTHLIKTRGQQATLRCSPISGHTSVYWYQQALGLGLQFLLWYDEGEERNRGNFPPRFSGRQFPNYSSELNVNALELEDSALYLCASSRQGGRDTQYFGPGTRLTVL.

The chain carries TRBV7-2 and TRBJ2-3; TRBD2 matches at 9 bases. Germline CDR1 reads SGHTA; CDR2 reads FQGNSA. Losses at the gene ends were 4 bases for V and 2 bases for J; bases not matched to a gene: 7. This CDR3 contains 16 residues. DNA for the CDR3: TGTGCCAGCAGCTCGACTAGCGGAACCTTCACAGATACGCAGTATTTT. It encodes CASSSTSGTFTDTQYF.

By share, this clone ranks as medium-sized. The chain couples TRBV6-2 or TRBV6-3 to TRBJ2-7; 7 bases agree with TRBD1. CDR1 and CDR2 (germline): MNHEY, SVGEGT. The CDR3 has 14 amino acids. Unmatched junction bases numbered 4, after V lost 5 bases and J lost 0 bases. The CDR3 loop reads CASSRDSNSYEQYF. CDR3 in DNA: TGTGCCAGCAGTAGGGACAGCAACTCCTACGAGCAGTACTTC.

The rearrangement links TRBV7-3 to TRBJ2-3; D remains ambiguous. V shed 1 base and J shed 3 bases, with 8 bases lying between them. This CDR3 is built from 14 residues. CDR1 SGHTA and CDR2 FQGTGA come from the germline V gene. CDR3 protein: CASSLIPWTDTQYF. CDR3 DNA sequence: TGTGCCAGCAGCTTAATTCCTTGGACAGATACGCAGTATTTT. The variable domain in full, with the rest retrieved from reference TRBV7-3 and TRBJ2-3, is GAGVSQTPSNKVTEKGKYVELRCDPISGHTALYWYRQSLGQGPEFLIYFQGTGAADDSGLPNDRFFAVRPEGSVSTLKIQRTERGDSAVYLCASSLIPWTDTQYFGPGTRLTVL.

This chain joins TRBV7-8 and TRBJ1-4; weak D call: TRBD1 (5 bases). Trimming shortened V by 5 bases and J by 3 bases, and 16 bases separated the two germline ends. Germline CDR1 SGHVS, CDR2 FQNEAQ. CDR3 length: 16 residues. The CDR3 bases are TGTGCCAGCAGCCAACGAGGGCAGGGAGCTAATGAAAAACTGTTTTTT. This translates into CASSQRGQGANEKLFF.

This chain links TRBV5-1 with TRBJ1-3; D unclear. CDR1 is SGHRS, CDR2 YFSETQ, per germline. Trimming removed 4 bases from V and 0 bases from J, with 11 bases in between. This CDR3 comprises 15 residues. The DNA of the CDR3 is TGCGCCAGCAGCCCAGACGGTCTCTCTGGAAACACCATATATTTT. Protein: CASSPDGLSGNTIYF.

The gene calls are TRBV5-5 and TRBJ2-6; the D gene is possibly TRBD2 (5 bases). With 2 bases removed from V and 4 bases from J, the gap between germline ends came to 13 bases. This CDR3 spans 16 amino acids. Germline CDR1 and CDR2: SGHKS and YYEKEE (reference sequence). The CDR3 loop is CASSLDGGSGANVLTF. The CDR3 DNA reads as TGTGCCAGCAGCTTAGACGGAGGTTCCGGGGCCAACGTCCTGACTTTC. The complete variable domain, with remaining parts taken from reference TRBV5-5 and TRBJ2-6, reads DAGVTQSPTHLIKTRGQQVTLRCSPISGHKSVSWYQQVLGQGPQFIFQYYEKEERGRGNFPDRFSARQFPNYSSELNVNALLLGDSALYLCASSLDGGSGANVLTFGAGSRLTVL.

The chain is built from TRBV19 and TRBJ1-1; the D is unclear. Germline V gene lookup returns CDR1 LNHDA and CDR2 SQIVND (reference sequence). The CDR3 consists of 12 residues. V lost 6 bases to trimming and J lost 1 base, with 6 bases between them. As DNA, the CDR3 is TGTGCCAGTAGGGTAAGGAACACTGAAGCTTTCTTT. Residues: CASRVRNTEAFF. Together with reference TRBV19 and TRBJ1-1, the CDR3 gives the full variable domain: DGGITQSPKYLFRKEGQNVTLSCEQNLNHDAMYWYRQDPGQGLRLIYYSQIVNDFQKGDIAEGYSVSREKKESFPLTVTSAQKNPTAFYLCASRVRNTEAFFGQGTRLTVV.

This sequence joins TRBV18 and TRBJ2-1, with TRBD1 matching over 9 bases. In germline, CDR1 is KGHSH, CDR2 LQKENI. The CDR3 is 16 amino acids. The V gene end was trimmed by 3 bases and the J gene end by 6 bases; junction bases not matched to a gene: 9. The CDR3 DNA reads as TGTGCCAGCTCACCCCCGGGACAGGGTTTTTTCAATGAGCAGTTCTTC. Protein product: CASSPPGQGFFNEQFF.

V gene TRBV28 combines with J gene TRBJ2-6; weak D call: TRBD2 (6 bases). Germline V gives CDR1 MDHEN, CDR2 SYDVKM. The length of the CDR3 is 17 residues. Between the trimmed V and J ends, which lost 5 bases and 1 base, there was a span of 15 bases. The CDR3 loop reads CASSAQGLRSGANVLTF. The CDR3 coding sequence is TGTGCCAGCAGTGCGCAGGGACTCCGTTCTGGGGCCAACGTCCTGACTTTC.

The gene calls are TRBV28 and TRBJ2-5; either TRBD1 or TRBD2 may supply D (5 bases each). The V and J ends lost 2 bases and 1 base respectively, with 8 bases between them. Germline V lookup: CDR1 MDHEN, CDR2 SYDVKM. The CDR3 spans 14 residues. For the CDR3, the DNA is TGTGCCAGCAGTTTACCCGGGACCCAAGAGACCCAGTACTTC. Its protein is CASSLPGTQETQYF.

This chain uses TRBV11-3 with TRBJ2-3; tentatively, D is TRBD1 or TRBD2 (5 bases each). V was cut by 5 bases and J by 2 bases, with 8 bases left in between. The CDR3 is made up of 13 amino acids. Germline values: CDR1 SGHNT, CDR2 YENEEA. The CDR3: CASSRDLTDTQYF. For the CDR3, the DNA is TGTGCCAGCAGCCGGGACCTCACAGATACGCAGTATTTT.

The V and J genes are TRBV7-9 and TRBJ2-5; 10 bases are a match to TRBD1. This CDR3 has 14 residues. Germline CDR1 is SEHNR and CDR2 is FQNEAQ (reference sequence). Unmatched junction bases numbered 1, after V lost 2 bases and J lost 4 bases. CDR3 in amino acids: CASSLRTGGETQYF. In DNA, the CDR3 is TGTGCCAGCAGCTTACGGACAGGGGGAGAGACCCAGTACTTC.

The CDR3 nucleotides read TGTGCCAGCAGCTTAGGTGAGGGAACGGGTTACAATGAGCAGTTCTTC. This encodes CASSLGEGTGYNEQFF. The chain recombines TRBV11-3 with TRBJ2-1; a possible D gene is TRBD2 (5 bases). This CDR3 is built from 16 residues. The germline V gene encodes CDR1 SGHNT and CDR2 YENEEA. V gave up 1 base and J gave up 4 bases, with 14 bases separating them.

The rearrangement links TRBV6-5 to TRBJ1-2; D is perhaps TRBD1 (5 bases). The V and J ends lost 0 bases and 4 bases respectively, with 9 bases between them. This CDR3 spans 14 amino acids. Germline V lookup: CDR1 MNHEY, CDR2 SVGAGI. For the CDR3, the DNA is TGTGCCAGCAGTTACTCCGTGCAGGGCTATGGCTACACCTTC. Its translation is CASSYSVQGYGYTF.

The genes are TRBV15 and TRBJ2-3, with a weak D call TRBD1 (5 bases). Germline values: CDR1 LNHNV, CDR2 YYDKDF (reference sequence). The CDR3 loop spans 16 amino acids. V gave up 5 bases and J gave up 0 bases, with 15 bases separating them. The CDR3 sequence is CATSLQYDRSTDTQYF. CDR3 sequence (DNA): TGTGCCACCAGCTTACAATACGACAGAAGCACAGATACGCAGTATTTT.

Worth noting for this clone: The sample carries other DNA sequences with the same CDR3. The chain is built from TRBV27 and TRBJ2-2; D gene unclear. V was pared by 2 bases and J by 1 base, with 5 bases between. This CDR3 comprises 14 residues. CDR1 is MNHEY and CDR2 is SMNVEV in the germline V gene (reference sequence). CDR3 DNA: TGTGCCAGCAGTTTAACGGGGAACACCGGGGAGCTGTTTTTT. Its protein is CASSLTGNTGELFF.

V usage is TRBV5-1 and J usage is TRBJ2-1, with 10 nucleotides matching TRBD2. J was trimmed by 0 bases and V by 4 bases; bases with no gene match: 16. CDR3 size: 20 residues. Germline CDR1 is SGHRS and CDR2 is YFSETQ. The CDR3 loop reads CASSPGPSGGVFSSYNEQFF. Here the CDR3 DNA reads TGCGCCAGCAGCCCGGGGCCGAGCGGGGGGGTTTTCAGCTCCTACAATGAGCAGTTCTTC.

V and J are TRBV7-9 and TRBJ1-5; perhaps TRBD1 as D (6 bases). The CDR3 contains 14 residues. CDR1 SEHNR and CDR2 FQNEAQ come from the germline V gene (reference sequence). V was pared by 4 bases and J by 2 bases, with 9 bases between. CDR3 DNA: TGTGCCAGCAGCTCCAGGGGACGCAATCAGCCCCAGCATTTT. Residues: CASSSRGRNQPQHF.

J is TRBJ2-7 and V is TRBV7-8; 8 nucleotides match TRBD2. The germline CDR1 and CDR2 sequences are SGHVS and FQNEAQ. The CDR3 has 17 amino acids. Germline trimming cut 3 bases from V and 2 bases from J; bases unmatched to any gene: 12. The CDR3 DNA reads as TGTGCCAGCAGCTTCCCCGGGAGGGGGGCAGCAACCTACGAGCAGTACTTC. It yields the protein CASSFPGRGAATYEQYF.

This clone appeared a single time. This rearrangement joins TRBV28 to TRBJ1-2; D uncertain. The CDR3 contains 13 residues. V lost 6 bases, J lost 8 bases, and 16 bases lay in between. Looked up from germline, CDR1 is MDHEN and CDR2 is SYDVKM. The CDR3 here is CASSWDLTRGYTF. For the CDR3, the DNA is TGTGCCAGCAGCTGGGATTTAACTAGGGGCTACACCTTC.

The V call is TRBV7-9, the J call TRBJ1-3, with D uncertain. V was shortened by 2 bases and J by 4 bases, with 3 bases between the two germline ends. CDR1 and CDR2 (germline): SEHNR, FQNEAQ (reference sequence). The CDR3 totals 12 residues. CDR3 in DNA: TGTGCCAGCAGCTTATTGGGAAACACCATATATTTT. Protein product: CASSLLGNTIYF.

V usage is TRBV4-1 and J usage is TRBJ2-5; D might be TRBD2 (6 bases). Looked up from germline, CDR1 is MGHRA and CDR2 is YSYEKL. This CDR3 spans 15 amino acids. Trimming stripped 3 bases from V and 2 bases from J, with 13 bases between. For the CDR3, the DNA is TGCGCCAGCAGCCACCCTCTGGGGGGACAAGAGACCCAGTACTTC. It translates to CASSHPLGGQETQYF.

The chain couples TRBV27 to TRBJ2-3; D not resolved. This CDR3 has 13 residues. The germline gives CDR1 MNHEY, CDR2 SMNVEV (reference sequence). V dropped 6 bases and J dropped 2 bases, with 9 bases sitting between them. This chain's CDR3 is CASSRPPTDTQYF. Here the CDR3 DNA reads TGTGCCAGCAGCCGACCCCCCACAGATACGCAGTATTTT.

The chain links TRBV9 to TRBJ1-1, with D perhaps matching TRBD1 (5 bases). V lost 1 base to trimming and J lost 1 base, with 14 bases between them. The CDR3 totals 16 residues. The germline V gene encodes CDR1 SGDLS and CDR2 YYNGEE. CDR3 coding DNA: TGTGCCAGCAGCGTAAAGATGAGACAGCGGAACACTGAAGCTTTCTTT. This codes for CASSVKMRQRNTEAFF.

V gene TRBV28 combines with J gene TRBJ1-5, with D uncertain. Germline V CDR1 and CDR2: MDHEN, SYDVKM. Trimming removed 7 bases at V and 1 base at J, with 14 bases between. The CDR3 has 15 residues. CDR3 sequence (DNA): TGTGCCAGCACCCCGGAGGGCAGGAGCAATCAGCCCCAGCATTTT. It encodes CASTPEGRSNQPQHF.